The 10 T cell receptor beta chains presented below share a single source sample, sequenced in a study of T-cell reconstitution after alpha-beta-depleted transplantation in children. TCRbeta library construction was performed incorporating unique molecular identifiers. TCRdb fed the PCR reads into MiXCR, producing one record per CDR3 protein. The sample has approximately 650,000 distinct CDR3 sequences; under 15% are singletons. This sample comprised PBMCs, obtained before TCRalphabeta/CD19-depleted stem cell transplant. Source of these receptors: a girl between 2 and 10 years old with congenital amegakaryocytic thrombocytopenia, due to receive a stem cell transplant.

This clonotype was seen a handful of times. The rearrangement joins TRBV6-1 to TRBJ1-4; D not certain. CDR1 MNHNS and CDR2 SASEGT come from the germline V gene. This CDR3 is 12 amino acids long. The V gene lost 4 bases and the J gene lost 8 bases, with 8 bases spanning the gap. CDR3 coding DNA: TGTGCCAGCAGTGGGTATGAGGAAAAACTGTTTTTT. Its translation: CASSGYEEKLFF.

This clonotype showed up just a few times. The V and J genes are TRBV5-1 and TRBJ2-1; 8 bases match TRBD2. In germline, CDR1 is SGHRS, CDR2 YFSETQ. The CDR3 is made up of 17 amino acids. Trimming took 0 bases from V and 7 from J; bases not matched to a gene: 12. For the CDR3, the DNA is TGCGCCAGCAGCTTGGAGCCTAGCGGGTCTGCGGGGAATGAGCAGTTCTTC. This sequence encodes CASSLEPSGSAGNEQFF.

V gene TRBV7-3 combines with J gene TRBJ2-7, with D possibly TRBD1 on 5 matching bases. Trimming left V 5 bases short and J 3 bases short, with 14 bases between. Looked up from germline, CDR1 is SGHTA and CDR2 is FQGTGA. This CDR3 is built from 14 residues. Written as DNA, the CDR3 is TGTGCCAGCAGCCCCGCAGGGCATGGCTACGAGCAGTACTTC. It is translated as CASSPAGHGYEQYF. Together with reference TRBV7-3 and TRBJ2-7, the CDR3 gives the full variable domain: GAGVSQTPSNKVTEKGKYVELRCDPISGHTALYWYRQSLGQGPEFLIYFQGTGAADDSGLPNDRFFAVRPEGSVSTLKIQRTERGDSAVYLCASSPAGHGYEQYFGPGTRLTVT.

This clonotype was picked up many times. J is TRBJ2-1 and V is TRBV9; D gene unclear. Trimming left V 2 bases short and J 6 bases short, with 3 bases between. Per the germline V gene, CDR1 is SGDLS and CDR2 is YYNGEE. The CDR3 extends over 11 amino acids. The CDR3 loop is CASSVANEQFF. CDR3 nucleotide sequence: TGTGCCAGCAGCGTCGCCAATGAGCAGTTCTTC.

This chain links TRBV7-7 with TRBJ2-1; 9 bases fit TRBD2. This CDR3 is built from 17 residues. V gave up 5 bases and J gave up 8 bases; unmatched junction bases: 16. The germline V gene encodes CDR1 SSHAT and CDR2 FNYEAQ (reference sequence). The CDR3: CASSPIPGGRAIYEQFF. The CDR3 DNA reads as TGTGCCAGCAGCCCTATCCCTGGCGGGAGGGCCATTTATGAGCAGTTCTTC.

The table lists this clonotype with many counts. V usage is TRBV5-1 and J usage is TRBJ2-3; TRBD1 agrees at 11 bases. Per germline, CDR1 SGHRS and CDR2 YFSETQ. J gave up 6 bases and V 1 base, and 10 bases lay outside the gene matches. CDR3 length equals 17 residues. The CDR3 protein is CASSLTGQGDFADTQYF. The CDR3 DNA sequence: TGCGCCAGCAGCTTGACGGGACAGGGGGATTTTGCGGATACGCAGTATTTT.

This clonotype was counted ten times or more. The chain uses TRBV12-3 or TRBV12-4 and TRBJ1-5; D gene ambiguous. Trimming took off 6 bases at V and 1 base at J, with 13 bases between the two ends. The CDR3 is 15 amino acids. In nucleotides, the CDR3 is TGTGCCAGCAGGGTAGGTGGGTCGAGCAATCAGCCCCAGCATTTT. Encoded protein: CASRVGGSSNQPQHF.

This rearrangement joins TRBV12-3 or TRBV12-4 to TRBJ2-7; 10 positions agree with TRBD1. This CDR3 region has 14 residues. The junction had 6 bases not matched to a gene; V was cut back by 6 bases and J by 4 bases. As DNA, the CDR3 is TGTGCCAGCAGGCGGTGGACAGGGGGATACGAGCAGTACTTC. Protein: CASRRWTGGYEQYF.

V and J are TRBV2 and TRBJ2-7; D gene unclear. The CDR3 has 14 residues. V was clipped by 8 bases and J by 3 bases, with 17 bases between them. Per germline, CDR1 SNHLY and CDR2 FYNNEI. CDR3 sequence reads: CASRSNLAVYEQYF. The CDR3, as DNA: TGTGCCAGCCGATCAAACCTGGCCGTCTACGAGCAGTACTTC.

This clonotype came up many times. The CDR3 is CSARPVGLRTGELFF. For the CDR3, the DNA is TGCAGTGCTCGGCCTGTGGGGCTCCGCACCGGGGAGCTGTTTTTT. The chain uses TRBV20-1 and TRBJ2-2; a weak D match, TRBD1 (5 bases). Germline-derived CDR1 and CDR2 are DFQATT and SNEGSKA (reference sequence). The CDR3 covers 15 residues. V lost 5 bases, J lost 4 bases, and 17 bases lay in between.